These T cell receptor beta chains were read from a single sample in a study of siplizumab effects on memory and regulatory T cells. Only in-frame clones appear in the TCRdb table, and some are missing; sequencing was by immunoSEQ multiplex PCR. The table lists approximately 60,000 clones, roughly 78% of them singletons. The sequenced sample consisted of memory CD4+ T cells sorted from blood. All receptors come from a human donor in good health. CDR3s include the opening cysteine and the closing phenylalanine or tryptophan. The order of the fields is D gene, J gene, V gene, clone size, CDR3 DNA, CDR3 protein. D genes are given only for firm matches. The size field is filled for only some rows; it gives once, few, many or a size class.

d_call: TRBD1
j_call: TRBJ2-6
v_call: TRBV18
clone_size: -
cdr3_nt: TGTGCCAGCTCACCAAAGGGACAGGCCTCCTCCTCTGGGGCCAACGTCCTGACTTTC
cdr3_aa: CASSPKGQASSSGANVLTF

d_call: -
j_call: TRBJ2-5
v_call: TRBV4-2
clone_size: -
cdr3_nt: TGTGCCAGCAGCCAAGAAACCACCCAAGAGACCCAGTACTTC
cdr3_aa: CASSQETTQETQYF

d_call: -
j_call: TRBJ2-3
v_call: TRBV6-4
clone_size: -
cdr3_nt: TGTGCCAGCAAGCAGAGGATTGGGGCAGATACGCAGTATTTT
cdr3_aa: CASKQRIGADTQYF

d_call: -
j_call: TRBJ2-7
v_call: TRBV6-4
clone_size: -
cdr3_nt: TGTGCCAGCCGGGGTTGGACCTCCGAGCAGTACTTC
cdr3_aa: CASRGWTSEQYF

d_call: -
j_call: TRBJ1-4
v_call: TRBV29-1
clone_size: once
cdr3_nt: TGCAGCGTTGAATTGGGCCGGGCAAATGAAAAACTGTTTTTT
cdr3_aa: CSVELGRANEKLFF

d_call: TRBD2
j_call: TRBJ2-1
v_call: TRBV9
clone_size: -
cdr3_nt: TGTGCCAGCAGCGTAGGTTCGTTTCTAGCGGGCCTCAATGAGCAGTTCTTC
cdr3_aa: CASSVGSFLAGLNEQFF

d_call: -
j_call: TRBJ1-6
v_call: TRBV6-5
clone_size: -
cdr3_nt: TGTGCCAGCAGTTACGGGCGTTATTCACCCCTCCACTTT
cdr3_aa: CASSYGRYSPLHF

d_call: -
j_call: TRBJ1-6
v_call: TRBV19
clone_size: -
cdr3_nt: TGTGCCAGTAGTATAGGAGTACTCACCTATTCACCCCTCCACTTT
cdr3_aa: CASSIGVLTYSPLHF

d_call: -
j_call: TRBJ2-2
v_call: TRBV11-2
clone_size: -
cdr3_nt: TGTGCCAGCAGCTTAGTGGTGGGGGGCACCGGGGAGCTGTTTTTT
cdr3_aa: CASSLVVGGTGELFF

d_call: TRBD1
j_call: TRBJ1-2
v_call: TRBV30
clone_size: -
cdr3_nt: TGTGCCTGGAGTCTCCGGACAGGCTATGGCTACACCTTC
cdr3_aa: CAWSLRTGYGYTF

d_call: -
j_call: TRBJ2-1
v_call: TRBV4-3
clone_size: few
cdr3_nt: TGCGCCAGCAGCCAAGGGCAGATAGCCCCCGGGGGTTGGGGCTCCTACAATGAGCAGTTCTTC
cdr3_aa: CASSQGQIAPGGWGSYNEQFF

d_call: -
j_call: TRBJ1-1
v_call: TRBV11-3
clone_size: -
cdr3_nt: TGTGCCAGCAGCTTAGTCGGGAACACTGAAGCTTTCTTT
cdr3_aa: CASSLVGNTEAFF

d_call: -
j_call: TRBJ1-3
v_call: TRBV28
clone_size: -
cdr3_nt: TGTGCCAGCAGTTTAGGGCTATGGTCTGGAAACACCATATATTTT
cdr3_aa: CASSLGLWSGNTIYF

d_call: -
j_call: TRBJ2-1
v_call: TRBV27
clone_size: -
cdr3_nt: TGTGCCAGCAGTTTCAATGAGCAGTTCTTC
cdr3_aa: CASSFNEQFF

d_call: -
j_call: TRBJ1-4
v_call: TRBV11-1
clone_size: -
cdr3_nt: TGTGCCAGCAGCACGGGACTGAATAATGAAAAACTGTTTTTT
cdr3_aa: CASSTGLNNEKLFF

d_call: TRBD1
j_call: TRBJ1-1
v_call: TRBV5-4
clone_size: -
cdr3_nt: TGTGCCAGCAGCTTGGCCGGGGGACAGATTAATGAAGCTTTCTTT
cdr3_aa: CASSLAGGQINEAFF

d_call: TRBD2
j_call: TRBJ2-5
v_call: TRBV5-6
clone_size: -
cdr3_nt: TGTGCCAGCAGCCTACTAGCGCCTCAAGAGACCCAGTACTTC
cdr3_aa: CASSLLAPQETQYF

d_call: -
j_call: TRBJ1-5
v_call: TRBV12-5
clone_size: -
cdr3_nt: TGTGCTAGTGGTTTACCCGCCCAGCCCCAGCATTTT
cdr3_aa: CASGLPAQPQHF

d_call: -
j_call: TRBJ2-3
v_call: TRBV9
clone_size: -
cdr3_nt: TGTGCCAGCAGCCCTCAAACTCGTCGGGACACAGATACGCAGTATTTT
cdr3_aa: CASSPQTRRDTDTQYF

d_call: TRBD2
j_call: TRBJ2-7
v_call: TRBV11-1
clone_size: once
cdr3_nt: TGTGCCAGCAGCTCCCGGACTAGCGGGGGGGCCTACGAGCAGTACTTC
cdr3_aa: CASSSRTSGGAYEQYF

d_call: TRBD2
j_call: TRBJ2-5
v_call: TRBV5-1
clone_size: -
cdr3_nt: TGCGCCAGCAGCCGGACTAGCGGGGGTCAAGAGACCCAGTACTTC
cdr3_aa: CASSRTSGGQETQYF

d_call: -
j_call: TRBJ1-6
v_call: TRBV30
clone_size: -
cdr3_nt: TGTGCCTGTGTGCCGAAAAATTCACCCCTCCACTTT
cdr3_aa: CACVPKNSPLHF

d_call: TRBD1
j_call: TRBJ1-1
v_call: TRBV5-1
clone_size: few
cdr3_nt: TGCGCCAGCAGCTTGGCCGGACAGGGCATTTCTAACATGAACACTGAAGCTTTCTTT
cdr3_aa: CASSLAGQGISNMNTEAFF

d_call: -
j_call: TRBJ2-1
v_call: TRBV11-2
clone_size: -
cdr3_nt: TGTGCCAGCAGCTTAGCCCGGGACACCACCTACAATGAGCAGTTCTTC
cdr3_aa: CASSLARDTTYNEQFF

d_call: TRBD1
j_call: TRBJ2-7
v_call: TRBV5-4
clone_size: once
cdr3_nt: TGTGCCAGCAGCCAACAGGGGTTCTCCTACGAGCAGTACTTC
cdr3_aa: CASSQQGFSYEQYF

d_call: -
j_call: TRBJ2-3
v_call: TRBV27
clone_size: -
cdr3_nt: TGTGCCAGCAGTTTTAGTCACCCCACAGATACGCAGTATTTT
cdr3_aa: CASSFSHPTDTQYF

d_call: TRBD2
j_call: TRBJ2-3
v_call: TRBV19
clone_size: -
cdr3_nt: TGTGCCAGTAGTATTCTAGCGGGGGGCCGCACAGATACGCAGTATTTT
cdr3_aa: CASSILAGGRTDTQYF

d_call: -
j_call: TRBJ1-1
v_call: TRBV5-6
clone_size: -
cdr3_nt: TGTGCCAGCAGCTTGGGCAGGTCCTGGTCTGAAGCTTTCTTT
cdr3_aa: CASSLGRSWSEAFF

d_call: -
j_call: TRBJ1-1
v_call: TRBV7-2
clone_size: few
cdr3_nt: TGTGCCAGCAAACGTTCGGCAGGACACATGAACACTGAAGCTTTCTTT
cdr3_aa: CASKRSAGHMNTEAFF

d_call: -
j_call: TRBJ2-1
v_call: TRBV5-1
clone_size: -
cdr3_nt: TGCGCCAGCAGCCGAGACGCTAGCAATGAGCAGTTCTTC
cdr3_aa: CASSRDASNEQFF

d_call: TRBD1
j_call: TRBJ2-3
v_call: TRBV9
clone_size: -
cdr3_nt: TGTGCCAGCAGCGTGAGACAGGGGTTGTCGACAGATACGCAGTATTTT
cdr3_aa: CASSVRQGLSTDTQYF

d_call: TRBD2
j_call: TRBJ2-7
v_call: TRBV7-9
clone_size: -
cdr3_nt: TGTGCCAGCAGCTTACTAGCGGGGGGGCACGAGCAGTACTTC
cdr3_aa: CASSLLAGGHEQYF

d_call: TRBD1
j_call: TRBJ2-2
v_call: TRBV4-2
clone_size: -
cdr3_nt: TGTGCCAGCAGGCAGGGACAGATCGGGCCGACCGGGGAGCTGTTTTTT
cdr3_aa: CASRQGQIGPTGELFF

d_call: -
j_call: TRBJ1-2
v_call: TRBV5-5
clone_size: -
cdr3_nt: TGTGCCAGCAGCTTGGGGTTTGGCAGGGAGTATGGCTACACCTTC
cdr3_aa: CASSLGFGREYGYTF

d_call: TRBD2
j_call: TRBJ2-5
v_call: TRBV2
clone_size: -
cdr3_nt: TGTGCCAGCAGGGGCGGGGGGGAAGAGACCCAGTACTTC
cdr3_aa: CASRGGGEETQYF

d_call: -
j_call: TRBJ1-2
v_call: TRBV29-1
clone_size: -
cdr3_nt: TGCAGCCAAAAGCTAGTCCGGCTCTATGGCTACACCTTC
cdr3_aa: CSQKLVRLYGYTF

d_call: -
j_call: TRBJ1-1
v_call: TRBV29-1
clone_size: few
cdr3_nt: TGCAGCATATCCGTTTCGGGGGTCGGGACTGAAGCTTTCTTT
cdr3_aa: CSISVSGVGTEAFF

d_call: TRBD2
j_call: TRBJ2-5
v_call: TRBV7-9
clone_size: few
cdr3_nt: TGTGCCAGCAGTCTTAGCGGGGGGGCCGGAGAGACCCAGTACTTC
cdr3_aa: CASSLSGGAGETQYF

d_call: TRBD1
j_call: TRBJ2-5
v_call: TRBV7-8
clone_size: -
cdr3_nt: TGTGCCAGCAGCGTCTGGACAGGGGCGAAAAGAGAGACCCAGTACTTC
cdr3_aa: CASSVWTGAKRETQYF

d_call: TRBD2
j_call: TRBJ2-7
v_call: TRBV6-1
clone_size: -
cdr3_nt: TGTGCCAGCAAAGGGACTAGCGCTGACTACGAGCAGTACTTC
cdr3_aa: CASKGTSADYEQYF

d_call: TRBD1
j_call: TRBJ1-4
v_call: TRBV7-8
clone_size: few
cdr3_nt: TGTGCCAGCAGCGCACGACAGGGCGGTCGTGAAAAACTGTTTTTT
cdr3_aa: CASSARQGGREKLFF

d_call: -
j_call: TRBJ2-1
v_call: TRBV18
clone_size: -
cdr3_nt: TGTGCCAGCTCACCACTGGCAGGGCAGGATGAGCAGTTCTTC
cdr3_aa: CASSPLAGQDEQFF